This T cell receptor (beta chain) was found in a study of shared clonotypes between healthy human individuals. Study-wide results and caveats: The study drew on few donors, limiting represented genetic and exposure-history diversity.

This clone appeared a single time. No antigen is known for it. Generated by immunoSEQ multiplex PCR, the TCRdb table keeps only in-frame clones and is missing some. The repertoire holds under 1,100,000 clones, with more than 65% as singletons. The clonotype originates from a man younger than 35 in good health. The sample taken for sequencing was memory CD4+ T cells sorted from blood. Subset given: CD45RA-negative fraction.

CDR3 bases: TGTGCCTGGACAGGGAACGGTGAGCAGTACTTC. Its translation is CAWTGNGEQYF. The chain links TRBV30 to TRBJ2-7; D is perhaps TRBD1 (5 bases). Trimming cost V 4 bases and J 7 bases, with 11 bases left between them. This CDR3 is built from 11 residues. Per the germline V gene, CDR1 is GTSNPN and CDR2 is SVGIG (reference sequence).